This entry lists 25 T cell receptor beta chains sequenced from one sample in a study of cytomegalovirus exposure and HLA in healthy donors. Vbeta (60) and Jbeta (13) primers were used in the PCR. The table came from immunoSEQ multiplex PCR; TCRdb's copy has only in-frame clones and leaves some out. The sample yields fewer than 200,000 clones, around 72% seen once. Sequencing was performed on PBMCs. The receptors here all came from a man between 40 and 49 years old in good health and CMV-seropositive.

The rearrangement joins TRBV9 to TRBJ1-6, with D possibly matching TRBD1 (6 bases). V lost 4 bases and J 6 bases, leaving 14 bases between the germline ends. Germline CDR1 SGDLS, CDR2 YYNGEE. There are 15 residues in the CDR3. CDR3 in DNA: TGTGCCAGCAGCTCCTCGGGGGGCGGTAATTCACCCCTCCACTTT. It is translated as CASSSSGGGNSPLHF.

This chain links TRBV30 with TRBJ1-6, with D unclear. Germline V gene lookup returns CDR1 GTSNPN and CDR2 SVGIG (reference sequence). This CDR3 has 15 amino acids. V lost 1 base to trimming and J lost 7 bases, with 14 bases between them. The CDR3 loop is CAWSASGFRNSPLHF. CDR3 DNA: TGTGCCTGGAGTGCCTCAGGTTTCAGAAATTCACCCCTCCACTTT.

The chain links TRBV18 to TRBJ1-1, with D unresolved. The CDR3 is made up of 13 amino acids. CDR1 is KGHSH and CDR2 is LQKENI in the germline V gene. V lost 2 bases and J 0 bases, leaving 4 bases between the germline ends. The DNA for the CDR3 is TGTGCCAGCTCACCAGTCGTGAACACTGAAGCTTTCTTT. Protein: CASSPVVNTEAFF.

V is TRBV7-9 and J is TRBJ1-4; 8 nucleotides align to TRBD1. The CDR3 length is 16 residues. J lost 4 bases, V lost 4 bases, and 8 bases had no gene match. CDR1 SEHNR and CDR2 FQNEAQ come from the germline V gene (reference sequence). The chain's CDR3 is CASSSVRQGYNEKLFF. The CDR3 bases are TGTGCCAGCAGCTCCGTTCGACAGGGGTATAATGAAAAACTGTTTTTT.

The chain is built from TRBV30 and TRBJ1-6; possibly TRBD1 for D (5 bases). This CDR3 comprises 13 residues. In germline, CDR1 is GTSNPN, CDR2 SVGIG (reference sequence). V shed 0 bases and J shed 10 bases, with 10 bases lying between them. CDR3 sequence: CAWSVRKGSPLHF. Here the CDR3 DNA reads TGTGCCTGGAGTGTACGGAAGGGGTCACCCCTCCACTTT.

This clone was seen a few times. This chain joins TRBV5-4 and TRBJ2-1; 9 bases map to TRBD2. In germline, CDR1 is SGHNT, CDR2 YYREEE (reference sequence). Trimming removed 4 bases from V and 2 bases from J; junction bases left unmatched: 4. The CDR3 sequence is 15 residues long. The CDR3 sequence: CASSDSGGPYNEQFF. DNA of the CDR3: TGTGCCAGCAGCGATAGCGGGGGTCCCTACAATGAGCAGTTCTTC.

V and J are TRBV5-1 and TRBJ2-2; TRBD1 matches at 12 bases. From germline, CDR1 is SGHRS and CDR2 YFSETQ. With V trimmed by 2 bases and J by 0 bases, 8 bases remained unmatched. The CDR3 loop spans 19 amino acids. For the CDR3, the DNA is TGCGCCAGCAGCTTAGGGGACAGGGGGCTTTCCACGAACACCGGGGAGCTGTTTTTT. It translates to CASSLGDRGLSTNTGELFF.

This clone was recorded only once. The chain carries TRBV6-5 and TRBJ1-2, with 7 positions matching TRBD1. Germline V gene sequence: CDR1 MNHEY, CDR2 SVGAGI. The CDR3 has 14 residues. V lost 7 bases to trimming and J lost 0 bases; unmatched junction nucleotides: 5. DNA for the CDR3: TGTGCCAGCAAGATCGGGACAGCTAACTATGGCTACACCTTC. Protein product: CASKIGTANYGYTF.

The rearrangement joins TRBV5-4 to TRBJ1-2, with a weak D call TRBD1 (6 bases). The CDR3 is made up of 15 amino acids. Germline V gene data show CDR1 as SGHNT and CDR2 as YYREEE (reference sequence). The V end was cut by 0 bases, the J end by 5 bases, with 14 bases between. This CDR3 reads CASSLERGAGYGYTF. CDR3 nucleotides: TGTGCCAGCAGCTTGGAGCGGGGGGCTGGGTATGGCTACACCTTC.

This clone was counted a few times. The rearrangement joins TRBV7-2 to TRBJ1-3; possibly TRBD1 for D (6 bases). This CDR3 is 16 amino acids long. V was shortened by 1 base and J by 4 bases, with 14 bases between the two germline ends. The germline V gene encodes CDR1 SGHTA and CDR2 FQGNSA. The DNA of the CDR3 is TGTGCCAGCAGCTTAGGGGCCCCTACAGGGGGAAACACCATATATTTT. It encodes CASSLGAPTGGNTIYF.

V usage is TRBV6-6 and J usage is TRBJ2-7, with unresolved D. The CDR3 totals 16 residues. The ends were cut back, 8 bases at V and 4 bases at J, with 24 bases in the middle. Germline assignment: CDR1 MNHNY and CDR2 SVGAGI (reference sequence). DNA of the CDR3: TGTGCCAGCGGCGGTGTTGGAAGAGTCGCCCCTTACGAGCAGTACTTC. Its protein is CASGGVGRVAPYEQYF.

J is TRBJ1-4 and V is TRBV10-1; possible D gene TRBD1, 5 bases. With 6 bases removed from V and 0 bases from J, the gap between germline ends came to 17 bases. The CDR3 totals 17 residues. CDR1 WNHNN and CDR2 SYGVQD come from the germline V gene (reference sequence). The CDR3 nucleotides are TGCGCCAGCAGCCAGTTAGGACATGAAACAACTAATGAAAAACTGTTTTTT. Translating it yields CASSQLGHETTNEKLFF.

The V call is TRBV7-3, the J call TRBJ2-2; D possibly corresponds to TRBD1 (8 bases). Germline-derived CDR1 and CDR2 are SGHTA and FQGTGA. The CDR3 loop spans 15 amino acids. The V end was cut by 1 base, the J end by 6 bases, with 12 bases between. CDR3 region: CASSLITGGAGELFF. CDR3 coding DNA: TGTGCCAGCAGCTTAATTACAGGGGGGGCCGGGGAGCTGTTTTTT.

The chain joins TRBV5-6 to TRBJ2-5; D might be TRBD1 (5 bases). The better agreement between TRBJ2-7 and the DNA end casts doubt on the J call. Germline V gene lookup returns CDR1 SGHDT and CDR2 YYEEEE. The CDR3 spans 16 residues. CDR3 in amino acids: CASSTDPGLDSYEQYF. DNA of the CDR3: TGTGCCAGCAGCACGGACCCAGGGTTAGACTCCTACGAGCAGTACTTC.

The chain is built from TRBV7-6 and TRBJ2-6; D unresolved. The germline V gene encodes CDR1 SGHVS and CDR2 FNYEAQ. V lost 5 bases, J lost 0 bases, and 8 bases lay in between. The CDR3 is 15 amino acids. In nucleotides, the CDR3 is TGTGCCAGCAGCCGATCTAGCTCTGGGGCCAACGTCCTGACTTTC. It translates to CASSRSSSGANVLTF.

The chain employs TRBV4-2 and TRBJ1-3, with D unclear. The CDR3 loop spans 16 amino acids. V lost 1 base and J lost 1, with 11 bases in between. Germline V CDR1 and CDR2: LGHNA, YNFKEQ. CDR3 nucleotides: TGTGCCAGCAGCCAAGGAGGAACGGGATCTGGAAACACCATATATTTT. Encoded protein: CASSQGGTGSGNTIYF.

CDR3 coding DNA: TGTGCCAGCAGTTATGGGGCGGGACAGAATGATGGCTACACCTTC. Amino acids: CASSYGAGQNDGYTF. The chain joins TRBV6-6 to TRBJ1-2; 7 bases fit TRBD1. Germline CDR1 reads MNHNY; CDR2 reads SVGAGI (reference sequence). With V trimmed by 3 bases and J by 6 bases, 10 bases remained unmatched. The CDR3 consists of 15 residues.

J is TRBJ1-2 and V is TRBV7-2; D not resolved. Germline V gives CDR1 SGHTA, CDR2 FQGNSA. The V end was cut by 1 base, the J end by 8 bases, with 17 bases between. The CDR3 is 15 residues long. CDR3 protein: CASSLEVRGLGGYTF. The CDR3 nucleotides are TGTGCCAGCAGCTTAGAGGTTCGGGGATTAGGGGGCTACACCTTC.

V and J are TRBV6-7 and TRBJ2-5; a weak D match, TRBD2 (5 bases). TRBV6-7 is assigned to the ORF class and has an uncertain function. The CDR3 consists of 16 residues. V was clipped by 0 bases and J by 9 bases, with 20 bases between them. As DNA, the CDR3 is TGTGCCAGCAGTTACTCGAAAGGCCACGGTGCGGAGGCCCAGTACTTC. Encoded protein: CASSYSKGHGAEAQYF.

The chain joins TRBV7-2 to TRBJ1-5, with no clear D. The germline V gene has CDR1 SGHTA and CDR2 FQGNSA. The V end was cut by 5 bases, the J end by 3 bases, with 14 bases between. The CDR3 has 15 residues. The chain's CDR3 is CASSPVGGNNQPQHF. CDR3 DNA sequence: TGTGCCAGCAGCCCGGTGGGAGGAAACAATCAGCCCCAGCATTTT.

The V call is TRBV25-1, the J call TRBJ1-1; unclear D gene. V lost 0 bases to trimming and J lost 3 bases, with 14 bases between them. Looked up from germline, CDR1 is MGHDK and CDR2 is SYGVNS. CDR3 length: 16 amino acids. The CDR3 nucleotides read TGTGCCAGCAGTGAATATTTAGGGAGCGGCGACACTGAAGCTTTCTTT. Amino acid sequence: CASSEYLGSGDTEAFF.

This clone was recorded a few times. The chain employs TRBV7-9 and TRBJ2-6, with a possible D match to TRBD1 (6 bases). The V end lost 5 bases, the J end lost 2 bases, and 13 bases lay between the germline ends. The CDR3 is 16 amino acids. The V gene's germline CDR1 is SEHNR and CDR2 FQNEAQ (reference sequence). The chain's CDR3 is CASSPTGNPGANVLTF. CDR3 in DNA: TGTGCCAGCAGCCCCACAGGGAACCCTGGGGCCAACGTCCTGACTTTC.

This sequence joins TRBV7-2 and TRBJ2-3; 14 bases match TRBD2. V was clipped by 3 bases and J by 4 bases; unmatched bases: 3. The CDR3 length is 16 residues. CDR1 is SGHTA and CDR2 is FQGNSA in the germline V gene. This CDR3 reads CASSLTSGGAADTQYF. Here the CDR3 DNA reads TGTGCCAGCAGCTTGACTAGCGGGGGGGCGGCAGATACGCAGTATTTT. Full variable domain (outside the CDR3, taken from reference TRBV7-2 and TRBJ2-3): GAGVSQSPSNKVTEKGKDVELRCDPISGHTALYWYRQSLGQGLEFLIYFQGNSAPDKSGLPSDRFSAERTGGSVSTLTIQRTQQEDSAVYLCASSLTSGGAADTQYFGPGTRLTVL.

To note about this clone: The junction shows a germline mismatch at one end, possibly a read error. The chain links TRBV7-9 to TRBJ1-6; 7 nucleotides line up with TRBD1. Germline V lookup: CDR1 SEHNR, CDR2 FQNEAQ (reference sequence). The CDR3 loop spans 17 amino acids. CDR3 in amino acids: CSSSPSPTGIGDSPLHF. The CDR3 DNA follows: TGTTCCAGCAGCCCCTCCCCGACAGGGATAGGGGATTCACCCCTCCACTTT.

The chain is built from TRBV9 and TRBJ2-3, with 12 bases matching TRBD2. The CDR3 loop spans 15 amino acids. The V segment lost 4 bases and the J segment 1 base; nucleotides outside the gene matches: 1. CDR1 SGDLS and CDR2 YYNGEE come from the germline V gene. The CDR3 is CASSRTSGGTDTQYF. The CDR3, as DNA: TGTGCCAGCAGCAGGACTAGCGGGGGCACAGATACGCAGTATTTT.